The sample holds many counts of the clone carrying this TCR beta chain. Its antigen is unknown. The CDR3 totals 18 residues. Trimming removed 0 bases at V and 0 bases at J, with 19 bases between. Germline CDR1 reads SGDLS; CDR2 reads YYNGEE. The sample comes from a study of CD8 T cells in ankylosing spondylitis. Overall study findings and caveats: The authors found the disease-linked clones to be CD8+ and relatively rare in peripheral blood.

From the 5' RACE reads, TCRdb called clonotypes with MiXCR, one entry per CDR3 protein. The sample consists of more than 35,000 distinct CDR3 sequences, about 2.5% of them appearing once. The source is a male donor with ankylosing spondylitis or in good health (not recorded which). The sequencing sample was made of blood, either unsorted or a sorted T cell fraction (not recorded which). The V call is TRBV9, the J call TRBJ2-7; D remains unclear. The CDR3 reads CASSVALPHPEFSYEQYF. The CDR3 nucleotides are TGTGCCAGCAGCGTAGCCCTACCTCACCCAGAATTCTCCTACGAGCAGTACTTC.